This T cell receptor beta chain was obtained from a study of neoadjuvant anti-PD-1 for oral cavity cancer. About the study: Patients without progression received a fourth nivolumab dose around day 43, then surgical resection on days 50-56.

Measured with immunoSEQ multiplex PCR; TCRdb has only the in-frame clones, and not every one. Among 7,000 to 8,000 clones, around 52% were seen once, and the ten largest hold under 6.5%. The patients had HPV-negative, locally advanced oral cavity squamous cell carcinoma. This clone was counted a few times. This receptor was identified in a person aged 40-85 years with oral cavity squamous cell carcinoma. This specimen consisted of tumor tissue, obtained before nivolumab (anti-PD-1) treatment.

The CDR3 DNA reads TGCGCCAGCAGCCAAGAAGAGAGGGCCTATAATTCACCCCTCCACTTT. Its protein product is CASSQEERAYNSPLHF. This rearrangement joins TRBV4-1 to TRBJ1-6; D is unresolved. Looked up from germline, CDR1 is MGHRA and CDR2 is YSYEKL. The CDR3 runs 16 residues. Trimming removed 0 bases at V and 2 bases at J, with 8 bases between.